The 18 T cell receptor beta chains given below trace back to one sample, sequenced in a study of blood T cell repertoires in COVID-19. Repertoires were generated with immunoSEQ multiplex PCR, while TCRdb's copy carries only in-frame clones and drops some. The sample has around 260,000 clones; 70% to 90% are singletons. Source material: PBMCs or T cells enriched from blood (not recorded which). These receptors all come from a woman younger than 45 who had recovered from COVID-19.

The chain joins TRBV9 to TRBJ1-2; D possibly corresponds to TRBD1 (5 bases). V was shortened by 5 bases and J by 2 bases, with 16 bases between the two germline ends. Per germline, CDR1 SGDLS and CDR2 YYNGEE. This CDR3 is built from 15 residues. CDR3 region: CASSHLGGINYGYTF. The CDR3 DNA reads TGTGCCAGCAGTCACCTTGGGGGGATAAACTATGGCTACACCTTC.

The gene calls are TRBV6-6 and TRBJ1-3; no definite D call. The germline gives CDR1 MNHNY, CDR2 SVGAGI (reference sequence). This CDR3 region has 14 residues. Trimming took off 6 bases at V and 5 bases at J, with 14 bases between the two ends. The CDR3 DNA reads TGTGCCAGCAGGGCTGACGGAGGAAGAAACACCATATATTTT. It encodes CASRADGGRNTIYF.

The chain carries TRBV6-5 and TRBJ1-1; D remains ambiguous. Between the trimmed V and J ends, which lost 10 bases and 6 bases, there was a span of 18 bases. CDR1 and CDR2 (germline): MNHEY, SVGAGI. The CDR3 contains 13 residues. The CDR3 bases are TGTGCCACCTTACGCGACGGGATCCCTGAAGCTTTCTTT. This gives the protein CATLRDGIPEAFF.

This clone was seen more than once but under ten times. The chain recombines TRBV10-2 with TRBJ2-1; D is undetermined. V was clipped by 4 bases and J by 15 bases, with 16 bases between them. In germline, CDR1 is WSHSY, CDR2 SAAADI. The CDR3 covers 12 residues. CDR3 coding DNA: TGCGCCAGCAGTGGATTATTGGATTCAGGGTTCTTC. Amino acids: CASSGLLDSGFF.

The chain recombines TRBV27 with TRBJ2-1; D is possibly TRBD2 (6 bases). The CDR3 contains 13 residues. In germline, CDR1 is MNHEY, CDR2 SMNVEV (reference sequence). V lost 7 bases, J lost 2 bases, and 9 bases lay in between. The CDR3 nucleotides are TGTGCCAGCAAGGGACTCCCCTACAATGAGCAGTTCTTC. It encodes CASKGLPYNEQFF.

This chain uses TRBV11-3 with TRBJ2-2, with D uncertain. Trimming took off 5 bases at V and 3 bases at J, with 7 bases between the two ends. CDR1 and CDR2 from the germline V gene are SGHNT and YENEEA. The CDR3 runs to 13 residues. CDR3 residues: CASSPQHTGELFF. The CDR3 bases are TGTGCCAGCAGCCCACAGCACACCGGGGAGCTGTTTTTT. The variable domain in full, with the rest retrieved from reference TRBV11-3 and TRBJ2-2, is EAGVVQSPRYKIIEKKQPVAFWCNPISGHNTLYWYLQNLGQGPELLIRYENEEAVDDSQLPKDRFSAERLKGVDSTLKIQPAELGDSAVYLCASSPQHTGELFFGEGSRLTVL.

The chain combines TRBV2 with TRBJ1-4; 9 bases line up with TRBD1. Germline CDR1 and CDR2: SNHLY and FYNNEI. With V trimmed by 7 bases and J by 8 bases, 14 bases remained unmatched. CDR3 length: 16 amino acids. In DNA form, the CDR3 reads TGTGCCAGCAACCCCGGGACAGGGTACACGGGGGAAAAACTGTTTTTT. This gives the protein CASNPGTGYTGEKLFF.

The rearrangement uses TRBV5-4 and TRBJ1-6; D gene ambiguous. The CDR3 length is 17 residues. The ends were cut back, 2 bases at V and 0 bases at J, with 12 bases in the middle. Per germline, CDR1 SGHNT and CDR2 YYREEE (reference sequence). The CDR3 region is CASSFEGASSYNSPLHF. As DNA, the CDR3 is TGTGCCAGCAGCTTTGAGGGCGCTAGCTCCTATAATTCACCCCTCCACTTT.

This sequence joins TRBV9 and TRBJ2-1; unclear D gene. From germline, CDR1 is SGDLS and CDR2 YYNGEE. The CDR3 loop spans 15 amino acids. V was pared by 0 bases and J by 0 bases, with 7 bases between. The CDR3 loop reads CASSVGSGSYNEQFF. CDR3 nucleotide sequence: TGTGCCAGCAGCGTAGGTTCCGGCTCCTACAATGAGCAGTTCTTC.

This sequence joins TRBV30 and TRBJ1-3; D is ambiguous. CDR1 is GTSNPN, CDR2 SVGIG, per germline (reference sequence). V shed 4 bases and J shed 2 bases, with 9 bases lying between them. The CDR3 is made up of 13 amino acids. CDR3 nucleotides: TGTGCCTGGAATACTCGGGCTGGAAACACCATATATTTT. This encodes CAWNTRAGNTIYF. The variable domain in full, with the rest retrieved from reference TRBV30 and TRBJ1-3, is SQTIHQWPATLVQPVGSPLSLECTVEGTSNPNLYWYRQAAGRGLQLLFYSVGIGQISSEVPQNLSASRPQDRQFILSSKKLLLSDSGFYLCAWNTRAGNTIYFGEGSWLTVV.

The chain is built from TRBV6-6 and TRBJ1-3; maybe TRBD1 (6 bases). V was trimmed by 3 bases and J by 0 bases, leaving 9 bases between them. From germline, CDR1 is MNHNY and CDR2 SVGAGI (reference sequence). The CDR3 sequence is 15 residues long. CDR3 sequence reads: CASSYGQSSGNTIYF. The CDR3 DNA reads TGTGCCAGCAGTTATGGACAGAGCTCTGGAAACACCATATATTTT.

This chain links TRBV12-3 or TRBV12-4 with TRBJ1-5; no firm D call. V was pared by 7 bases and J by 3 bases, with 10 bases between. There are 13 residues in the CDR3. Written as DNA, the CDR3 is TGTGCCAGCATGCCAGGCCTCAATCAGCCCCAGCATTTT. Translation gives CASMPGLNQPQHF.

The chain joins TRBV5-6 to TRBJ2-2, with no clear D. The V gene lost 4 bases and the J gene lost 7 bases, with 8 bases spanning the gap. This CDR3 is 12 amino acids long. Looked up from germline, CDR1 is SGHDT and CDR2 is YYEEEE. As DNA, the CDR3 is TGTGCCAGCAGCGTCTATGACGGGGAGCTGTTTTTT. This sequence encodes CASSVYDGELFF. Supplemented by reference TRBV5-6 and TRBJ2-2, the full variable domain reads DAGVTQSPTHLIKTRGQQVTLRCSPKSGHDTVSWYQQALGQGPQFIFQYYEEEERQRGNFPDRFSGHQFPNYSSELNVNALLLGDSALYLCASSVYDGELFFGEGSRLTVL.

A single count supports this clone. DNA for the CDR3: TGTGCCAGCAGCTCTAGAACCGGGACAGGTGGAAACACCATATATTTT. This sequence encodes CASSSRTGTGGNTIYF. The V call is TRBV7-6, the J call TRBJ1-3; 8 bases align to TRBD1. CDR3 length: 16 residues. Germline V gene data show CDR1 as SGHVS and CDR2 as FNYEAQ. The V segment lost 4 bases and the J segment 3 bases; nucleotides outside the gene matches: 8.

The chain uses TRBV6-5 and TRBJ1-5, with D perhaps matching TRBD1 (5 bases). Germline V gene lookup returns CDR1 MNHEY and CDR2 SVGAGI. This CDR3 spans 15 amino acids. Between the trimmed V and J ends, which lost 4 bases and 1 base, there was a span of 11 bases. The CDR3 bases are TGTGCCAGCAGTTCCTATACAGGCAGCAATCAGCCCCAGCATTTT. Amino acids: CASSSYTGSNQPQHF.

This chain connects TRBV5-1 to TRBJ2-1; TRBD2 agrees at 14 bases. The V gene's germline CDR1 is SGHRS and CDR2 YFSETQ. Trimming cost V 3 bases and J 8 bases; bases outside gene matches: 7. The CDR3 length is 16 residues. The CDR3 loop reads CASSYLTSGGGDEQFF. CDR3 DNA: TGCGCCAGCAGCTACCTGACTAGCGGGGGGGGAGATGAGCAGTTCTTC. Full variable domain (remainder filled in from reference TRBV5-1 and TRBJ2-1): KAGVTQTPRYLIKTRGQQVTLSCSPISGHRSVSWYQQTPGQGLQFLFEYFSETQRNKGNFPGRFSGRQFSNSRSEMNVSTLELGDSALYLCASSYLTSGGGDEQFFGPGTRLTVL.

The rearrangement uses TRBV28 and TRBJ1-2; D may be TRBD1 (5 bases). V was trimmed by 5 bases and J by 0 bases, leaving 16 bases between them. Per the germline V gene, CDR1 is MDHEN and CDR2 is SYDVKM. CDR3 size: 16 residues. This CDR3 is CASSLQDTLTNYGYTF. CDR3 in DNA: TGTGCCAGCAGTCTACAGGACACTCTTACTAACTATGGCTACACCTTC.

This clone showed up just once. This rearrangement joins TRBV11-2 to TRBJ2-7, with TRBD2 matching over 13 bases. Trimming at V came to 9 bases and at J to 6 bases, leaving 20 bases not matched to a gene. CDR3 length: 18 residues. Germline CDR1 reads SGHAT; CDR2 reads FQNNGV. CDR3 bases: TGTGCCAGGGCCGGGACAGCACCCTCACTAGCGGGAGGGACCGAGCAGTACTTC. This encodes CARAGTAPSLAGGTEQYF.